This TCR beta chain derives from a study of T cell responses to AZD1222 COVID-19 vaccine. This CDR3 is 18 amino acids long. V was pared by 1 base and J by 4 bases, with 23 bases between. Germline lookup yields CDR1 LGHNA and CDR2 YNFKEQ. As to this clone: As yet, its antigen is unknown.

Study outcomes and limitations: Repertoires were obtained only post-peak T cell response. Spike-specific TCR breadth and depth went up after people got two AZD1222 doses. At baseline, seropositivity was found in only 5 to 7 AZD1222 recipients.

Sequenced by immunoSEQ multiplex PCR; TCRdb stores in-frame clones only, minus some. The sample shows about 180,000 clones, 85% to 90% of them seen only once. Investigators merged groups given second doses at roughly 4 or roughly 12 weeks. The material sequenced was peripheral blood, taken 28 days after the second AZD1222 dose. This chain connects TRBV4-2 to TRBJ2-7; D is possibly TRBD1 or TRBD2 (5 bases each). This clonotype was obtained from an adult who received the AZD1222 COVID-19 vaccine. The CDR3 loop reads CASSQVVSPGPSRYEQYF. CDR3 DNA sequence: TGTGCCAGCAGCCAAGTAGTTAGCCCGGGACCTTCTCGGTACGAGCAGTACTTC.